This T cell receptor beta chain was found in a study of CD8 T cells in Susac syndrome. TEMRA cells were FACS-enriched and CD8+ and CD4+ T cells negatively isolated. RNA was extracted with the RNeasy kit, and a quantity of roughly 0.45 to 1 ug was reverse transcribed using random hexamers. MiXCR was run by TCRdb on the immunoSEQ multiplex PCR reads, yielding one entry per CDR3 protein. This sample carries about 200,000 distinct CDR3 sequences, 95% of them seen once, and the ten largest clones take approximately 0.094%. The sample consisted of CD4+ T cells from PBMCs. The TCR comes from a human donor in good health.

CDR3 in DNA: TGCGCCAGCGCGGGACAGGGTTACGAGCAGTACTTC. It codes for CASAGQGYEQYF. The chain joins TRBV5-1 to TRBJ2-7; TRBD1 aligns across 9 bases. Per the germline V gene, CDR1 is SGHRS and CDR2 is YFSETQ. The CDR3 totals 12 residues. V was clipped by 7 bases and J by 4 bases; unmatched bases: 3. The whole variable domain, filled in from reference TRBV5-1 and TRBJ2-7, reads KAGVTQTPRYLIKTRGQQVTLSCSPISGHRSVSWYQQTPGQGLQFLFEYFSETQRNKGNFPGRFSGRQFSNSRSEMNVSTLELGDSALYLCASAGQGYEQYFGPGTRLTVT.